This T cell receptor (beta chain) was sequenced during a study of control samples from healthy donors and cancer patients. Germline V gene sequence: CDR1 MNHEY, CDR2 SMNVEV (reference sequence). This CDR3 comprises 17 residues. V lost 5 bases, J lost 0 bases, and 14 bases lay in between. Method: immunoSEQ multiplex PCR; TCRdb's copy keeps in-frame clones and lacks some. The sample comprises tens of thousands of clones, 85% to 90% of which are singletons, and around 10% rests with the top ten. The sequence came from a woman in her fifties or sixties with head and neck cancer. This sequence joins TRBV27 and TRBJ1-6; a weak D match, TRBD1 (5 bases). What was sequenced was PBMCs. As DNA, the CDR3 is TGTGCCAGCAGTCTAAAAGGGGTGAGCTCCTATAATTCACCCCTCCACTTT. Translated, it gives CASSLKGVSSYNSPLHF.